Shown below are 12 T cell receptor beta chains from a single sample sequenced in a study of shared clonotypes between healthy human individuals. Naive CD8 cells comprised CD45RO-negative, CCR7-positively selected cells, excluding terminally differentiated effector memory CD45RA+ cells. Measured with immunoSEQ multiplex PCR; TCRdb has only the in-frame clones, and not every one. The data contain around 1,900,000 clones, 80% to 95% of them singletons. Material: naive CD8+ T cells from PBMCs. These receptors all stem from a man aged 18 to 29 in good health. Some clones in this sample may be carry-over from other donors' samples.

This chain uses TRBV28 with TRBJ2-5, with TRBD1 matching over 10 bases. This CDR3 is 15 amino acids long. V trimming: 8 bases; J trimming: 4 bases; junction bases outside the gene matches: 10. Germline CDR1 MDHEN, CDR2 SYDVKM. In DNA, the CDR3 is TGTGCCAGCCTTGACGACAGGGGGCGGAGAGAGACCCAGTACTTC. Translating gives CASLDDRGRRETQYF.

The rearrangement uses TRBV10-3 and TRBJ1-2, with unresolved D. The CDR3 sequence is 13 residues long. Germline V CDR1 and CDR2: ENHRY, SYGVKD. The V and J ends lost 2 bases and 4 bases respectively, with 8 bases between them. CDR3 residues: CAISETLIYGYTF. The DNA of the CDR3 is TGTGCCATCAGTGAGACCCTAATCTATGGCTACACCTTC.

This clone was detected only once. The chain couples TRBV7-9 to TRBJ1-2; D unclear. Germline values: CDR1 SEHNR, CDR2 FQNEAQ (reference sequence). Trimming took 2 bases from V and 6 from J, leaving 13 bases between them. This CDR3 spans 14 amino acids. The CDR3 loop is CASSLIGRADGYTF. CDR3 DNA: TGTGCCAGCAGCTTAATTGGCCGGGCGGATGGCTACACCTTC.

The rearrangement links TRBV4-3 to TRBJ2-7; D may be TRBD1 (6 bases). The germline V gene has CDR1 LGHNA and CDR2 YSLEER. The V end lost 0 bases, the J end lost 5 bases, and 17 bases lay between the germline ends. There are 16 residues in the CDR3. The CDR3 reads CASSQDSGDPGDEQYF. The CDR3 DNA follows: TGCGCCAGCAGCCAAGATTCTGGGGACCCAGGGGACGAGCAGTACTTC.

In this sample, this clone turned up once. The V call is TRBV27, the J call TRBJ2-4; no reliable D call. The CDR3 contains 12 residues. Per germline, CDR1 MNHEY and CDR2 SMNVEV (reference sequence). The V end was cut by 4 bases, the J end by 9 bases, with 10 bases between. The CDR3 DNA sequence: TGTGCCAGCAGTTGGGTCGACGGCATTCAGTACTTC. Translation: CASSWVDGIQYF.

This chain joins TRBV7-9 and TRBJ1-2, with 10 bases aligning to TRBD1. V lost 5 bases, J lost 8 bases, and 11 bases stayed unmatched. Germline V CDR1 and CDR2: SEHNR, FQNEAQ (reference sequence). This CDR3 contains 15 residues. In DNA form, the CDR3 reads TGTGCCAGCAGCGAGACAGGGGGCGAAAGCTACGGCTACACCTTC. Its translation: CASSETGGESYGYTF.

With respect to this clone: The sample has other DNA sequences that encode this CDR3 too. For the CDR3, the DNA is TGTGCCTGGAGTGTTGAGGGTAACAATCAGCCCCAGCATTTT. Translating gives CAWSVEGNNQPQHF. The V and J genes are TRBV30 and TRBJ1-5, with D uncertain. Per the germline V gene, CDR1 is GTSNPN and CDR2 is SVGIG (reference sequence). Trimming shortened V by 0 bases and J by 3 bases, and 9 bases separated the two germline ends. There are 14 residues in the CDR3.

The table lists this clone with a few counts. The chain combines TRBV7-6 with TRBJ2-7; D gene ambiguous. This CDR3 has 14 residues. The germline V gene encodes CDR1 SGHVS and CDR2 FNYEAQ. The V gene lost 5 bases and the J gene lost 1 base, with 12 bases spanning the gap. The CDR3 nucleotides are TGTGCCAGCAGCCGGCTAGGCAAATCCTACGAGCAGTACTTC. Amino acid sequence: CASSRLGKSYEQYF. The full variable domain, its missing parts supplied by reference TRBV7-6 and TRBJ2-7, is GAGVSQSPRYKVTKRGQDVALRCDPISGHVSLYWYRQALGQGPEFLTYFNYEAQQDKSGLPNDRFSAERPEGSISTLTIQRTEQRDSAMYRCASSRLGKSYEQYFGPGTRLTVT.

The V and J genes are TRBV7-8 and TRBJ2-3; weak D call: TRBD1 (5 bases). With 1 base removed from V and 1 base from J, the gap between germline ends came to 9 bases. CDR3 size: 15 residues. Per germline, CDR1 SGHVS and CDR2 FQNEAQ. The CDR3 DNA is TGTGCCAGCAGCTTAGTCGGACAAGGCACAGATACGCAGTATTTT. This translates into CASSLVGQGTDTQYF. The full variable domain, in which reference TRBV7-8 and TRBJ2-3 provide the parts outside the CDR3, is GAGVSQSPRYKVAKRGQDVALRCDPISGHVSLFWYQQALGQGPEFLTYFQNEAQLDKSGLPSDRFFAERPEGSVSTLKIQRTQQEDSAVYLCASSLVGQGTDTQYFGPGTRLTVL.

The rearrangement joins TRBV19 to TRBJ1-1; no reliable D call. This CDR3 is 14 amino acids long. From germline, CDR1 is LNHDA and CDR2 SQIVND (reference sequence). V was clipped by 3 bases and J by 7 bases, with 15 bases between them. The CDR3: CASSMKRAAHEAFF. The CDR3 DNA is TGTGCCAGTAGTATGAAGAGGGCGGCCCATGAAGCTTTCTTT.

The chain joins TRBV5-1 to TRBJ2-7, with 9 bases that match TRBD1. V shed 0 bases and J 3 bases; nucleotides not matched to a gene: 1. Germline V gene lookup returns CDR1 SGHRS and CDR2 YFSETQ. The CDR3 extends over 14 amino acids. The CDR3: CASSLGTGVYEQYF. The CDR3 coding sequence is TGCGCCAGCAGCTTGGGGACAGGGGTCTACGAGCAGTACTTC.

This rearrangement joins TRBV4-2 to TRBJ2-7; TRBD2 is a possible D gene (6 bases). The CDR3 runs 16 residues. Per the germline V gene, CDR1 is LGHNA and CDR2 is YNFKEQ. Trimming stripped 0 bases from V and 2 bases from J, with 14 bases between. For the CDR3, the DNA is TGTGCCAGCAGCCAAGAGAGGGGACTGCTGACCTACGAGCAGTACTTC. Amino acid sequence: CASSQERGLLTYEQYF.